The TCR beta chain under discussion was sequenced for a study of regulatory T cells in long-lasting Graves disease. Turning to this clonotype: Its antigen is unknown.

Through Arm-PCR of CDR3 regions and iRepertoire HTBI primers, TCR beta libraries were built. Using its own MiXCR run on the multiplex PCR reads, TCRdb lists one record per CDR3 protein. The top ten hold approximately 19% of the sample, which has a few hundred thousand distinct CDR3 sequences, about 10% seen once. Time point described: newly diagnosed GD, antithyroid drugs for less than 3 months. Construction of the TCR library relied on RNA isolated from PBMCs. Germline V CDR1 and CDR2: DFQATT, SNEGSKA (reference sequence). CDR3 length equals 14 residues. V shed 7 bases and J 2 bases; nucleotides not matched to a gene: 8. Study conclusions and caveats: Patients with persistent Graves' had lower TCR diversity than newly diagnosed patients.

This sample was also put to use in a study of T cells in Graves' hyperthyroidism and ophthalmopathy.

Sequencing was performed on peripheral blood mononuclear cells (PBMCs), taken at new diagnosis, from a patient treated with antithyroid drugs. The rearrangement uses TRBV20-1 and TRBJ2-5, with TRBD2 identical over 9 bases. The sequence derives from a woman under 30 with Graves disease. The CDR3 DNA reads TGCAGTGGGAAAGAGCGGGGGGATCAAGAGACCCAGTACTTC. Protein: CSGKERGDQETQYF.